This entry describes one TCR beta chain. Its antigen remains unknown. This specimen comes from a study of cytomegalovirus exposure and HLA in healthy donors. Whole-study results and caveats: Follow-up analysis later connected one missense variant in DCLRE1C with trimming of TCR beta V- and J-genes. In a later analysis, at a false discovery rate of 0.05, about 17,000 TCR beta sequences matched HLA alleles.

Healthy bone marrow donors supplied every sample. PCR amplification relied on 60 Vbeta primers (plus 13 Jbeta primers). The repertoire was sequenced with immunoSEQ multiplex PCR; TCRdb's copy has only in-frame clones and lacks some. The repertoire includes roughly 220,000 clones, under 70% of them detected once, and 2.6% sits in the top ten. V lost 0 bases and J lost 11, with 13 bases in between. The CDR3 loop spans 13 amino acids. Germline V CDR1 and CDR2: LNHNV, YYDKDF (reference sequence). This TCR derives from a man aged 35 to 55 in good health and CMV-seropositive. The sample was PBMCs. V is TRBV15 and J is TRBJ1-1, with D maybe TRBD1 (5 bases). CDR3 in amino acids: CATSRDGARRAFF. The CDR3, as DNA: TGTGCCACCAGCAGAGATGGGGCCCGCAGGGCTTTCTTT.